The source of this TCR beta chain is a study of cytomegalovirus exposure and HLA in healthy donors. This CDR3 comprises 13 residues. The germline V gene has CDR1 PRHDT and CDR2 FYEKMQ (reference sequence). Trimming stripped 4 bases from V and 4 bases from J, with 11 bases between. Primers: 60 Vbeta forward and 13 Jbeta reverse. Measured with immunoSEQ multiplex PCR; TCRdb has only the in-frame clones, and not every one. In the table there are under 200,000 clones, roughly 75% of which are singletons. In the case of this clone: The target antigen is unknown.

Study results and caveats: Reportedly, HLA-A and HLA-B alleles of most subjects were accurately predicted from TCR beta. HLA alleles were associated with around 17,000 TCR beta sequences in a later analysis at 0.05 false discovery rate. Researchers reported that a few CMV-associated chains were confirmed in vitro as CMV antigen-specific.

The sample comprised PBMCs. V usage is TRBV13 and J usage is TRBJ2-7; possible D gene TRBD2, 6 bases. This clonotype originated in a male donor in good health and CMV-seronegative. The CDR3 sequence is CASSSWRAYEQYF. CDR3 sequence (DNA): TGTGCCAGCAGCTCCTGGAGGGCATACGAGCAGTACTTC.